This T cell receptor (beta chain) was captured in a study of blood T cell repertoires in COVID-19. As for the study in general: Samples of COVID-19 (acute and convalescent) were obtained from the United States, Italy and Spain.

Per germline, CDR1 SGHRS and CDR2 YFSETQ. The CDR3 is 14 residues long. The junction had 1 base not matched to a gene; V was cut back by 1 base and J by 3 bases. The age range of participants was 18 to 89 years, with residence in approximately 25 US areas. Cohort allocation depended upon clinical history that participants reported. TCRdb's copy holds only in-frame clones and misses some; the assay was immunoSEQ multiplex PCR. The sample has about 210,000 clones, 81% seen once. Sequenced material: PBMCs or T cells enriched from blood (not recorded which). This TCR came from a man aged 40-55 years who had recovered from COVID-19. The chain carries TRBV5-1 and TRBJ2-5; the match to TRBD1 covers 9 bases. CDR3 region: CASSLWTGEETQYF. The DNA of the CDR3 is TGCGCCAGCAGCTTGTGGACAGGGGAAGAGACCCAGTACTTC.